In its sample, the clone carrying this T cell receptor beta chain was seen a few times. This specimen belongs to a study of CD8+ T cells in alopecia areata. Sequencing used cDNA as its template, made by extracting RNA and reverse transcribing it. Clones were sequenced by immunoSEQ multiplex PCR, and TCRdb holds only the in-frame ones, with some missing. The data contain fewer than 350,000 clones, 58% of them singletons. Indicated treatment: oral pan-JAK inhibitor, 5-10 mg twice daily. This sequence originates from a human donor with alopecia areata. This material consisted of CD4+ T cells sorted from blood, taken at week 24, from a patient treated with tofacitinib.

CDR3 residues: CASSSRTPGGTDTQYF. The CDR3 region has the DNA TGTGCCAGCAGCTCGAGAACCCCCGGGGGGACAGATACGCAGTATTTT. The chain recombines TRBV11-2 with TRBJ2-3; 7 bases are shared with TRBD2. The CDR3 totals 16 residues. J lost 3 bases, V lost 4 bases, and 10 bases had no gene match. CDR1 is SGHAT and CDR2 is FQNNGV in the germline V gene.